This TCR beta chain was identified during a study of T cell changes during pregnancy in multiple sclerosis. Using immunoSEQ multiplex PCR, the repertoire was profiled, and TCRdb retains in-frame clones only, with some absent. The table has roughly 100,000 clones, roughly nine tenths seen once; the top ten hold around 0.92%. CDR3 length: 15 residues. V trimming: 5 bases; J trimming: 4 bases; junction bases outside the gene matches: 8. In germline, CDR1 is MNHEY, CDR2 SVGAGI. This chain links TRBV6-5 with TRBJ2-1, with 7 bases that match TRBD2. This clonotype was obtained from a female donor with multiple sclerosis, enrolled in a pregnancy study. The sample in question was peripheral blood, obtained after pregnancy. The CDR3 region has the DNA TGTGCCAGCAGTCCCGCGGGGGTCCAATACAATGAGCAGTTCTTC. This encodes CASSPAGVQYNEQFF.